The present T cell receptor (beta chain) was sequenced within a study of shared clonotypes between healthy human individuals (dated by TCRdb to 2020 to 2021). Broadly, across the study: A few men and two women, aged 18 to 49 years, made up the cohort. For each donor, CD4 naive and CD4 memory were each run on three plates, CD8 naive on two plates, and CD8 memory on one plate. The study deeply sequenced blood TCR repertoires of about 5 healthy adults to estimate repertoire size and the extent of clonotype sharing between individuals. To increase sequencing depth and limit assay-specific biases, TCR repertoire library preparation and sequencing were carried out by different laboratories using diverse techniques. Each donor's leukapheresis produced roughly between roughly 0.85 and 10 billion PBMCs. The investigation overall reported the following: Compared with non-shared clonotypes, clonotypes shared by all four sorted-subset donors had higher generation probabilities. The genetic and exposure-history diversity represented was limited by the small number of donors. About 4.5% of naive CD4, 3% to 4% of naive CD8, 2.3% of memory CD4, and approximately 0.39% of memory CD8 clonotypes were shared across several donors. Sampling was limited to blood, and TCR repertoires in tissue likely differ from TCR repertoires in blood. Estimated clonotype richness was generally larger for naive than for memory subsets. Even with the large sequencing depth, rarefaction of the sorted-subset datasets indicated that sequencing was incomplete. Pairwise subsampling led to the expectation that sequencing depth would affect the degree of clonotype sharing among donors.

Using the deep immunoSEQ assay, multiplex PCR amplified TCR CDR3 regions from genomic DNA. Extracted genomic DNA from each cell subset was spread evenly across all wells of several immunoSEQ 96-well plates, with each plate serving as a replicate. For sorted subsets, each replicate PCR was loaded with approximately 200 ng genomic DNA, equivalent to some 31,000 T cell genomes. The purified libraries were quantified using a Qubit 3.0 fluorometer, sized with a Bioanalyzer 2100, and then quantified again using the KAPA Library Quantification kit. Every immunoSEQ 96-well plate was sequenced on a dedicated single-read 150-cycle Illumina NextSeq 550 flow cell. Concerning the study's data processing: The immunoSEQ output contained only junctional sequences without quality scores, so filtering could not match that applied to full-length reads. Sequences were annotated with PyIR, a Python wrapper for IgBLAST v1.9, using IMGT germline references to assign V/J genes and CDR3. Any read was removed if the V/J assignment was weak (E-value above 1e-6), the CDR3 was missing, or the read contained stop codons, out-of-frame junctions, or ambiguous translated residues. V3J clonotypes were defined as sequences sharing the same inferred V gene, J gene, and CDR3 amino acid sequence. To compute the percentage overlap between repertoires, the number of shared unique clonotypes was divided by the size of the smaller repertoire. RTK rarefaction, the Chao1 estimator, and Recon v2.1 estimates of unobserved clonotypes were used to assess repertoire richness. Generation probabilities for all TCRbeta clonotypes obtained by the gDNA method from a handful of donors were computed using OLGA. TCRdb retrieved this table from immuneACCESS and kept in-frame rearrangements only. Not all clones are present; in checked studies, unresolved V genes account for under half, and no reason is known for the remainder. V, J and clone size are taken as reported in that table, and D and trimming were inferred from the DNA itself. This sample lists some 2,000,000 clones; about 95% were detected once. The ten biggest clones cover 0.13% of the sample.

The donors were healthy, HIV-negative adults with no recently reported acute infections or vaccinations. Every donor was a Caucasian adult residing in Nashville, Tennessee, USA. CD4+ T cells were enriched by magnetic negative selection; naive cells were then positively selected on CD45RA, and the negative fraction formed the memory subset. Blood was collected by leukapheresis, and PBMCs were isolated by Ficoll-Histopaque density gradient centrifugation and then cryopreserved in liquid nitrogen vapor phase. Analytical flow cytometry was used to check the purity and quantity of every magnetically sorted T cell population. Each sorted fraction had its genomic DNA isolated and then quantified by UV absorbance on a Nanodrop 2000c. This clone has a single count. It has no known antigen specificity. The record has no base qualities; no much larger clone is one base away. V gives up 4 bases and J gives up 5 bases, and the segment between their germline ends measures 20 bases. The CDR3 contains 16 residues, cysteine and phenylalanine counted. Only the CDR3 portion is preserved as DNA: 48 bases, with reading frame beginning at the first base. The germline V gene provides CDR1 MNHEY and CDR2 SVGAGI.

The origin of this receptor is a man younger than 35 in good health. The sample was naive CD4+ T cells sorted from blood. Interpreted using the paper, the cell subset or site label stands for: CD45RA+ positively selected. This chain joins TRBV6-5 to TRBJ2-5, with the D call perhaps TRBD1 or TRBD2, as 5 bases match in each case. The sequence in DNA is TGTGCCAGCAGTTCCGCCGGGACGAGGAAAGGGGAGACCCAGTACTTC. Translation gives CASSSAGTRKGETQYF.